The source of this T cell receptor beta chain is a study of PD-L1 blockade in urothelial cancer (dated by TCRdb to about 2017). Some background on the complete study: All patients started therapy around 2014 and received atezolizumab 1,200 mg intravenously every 3 weeks. About nine tenths of the roughly 29 patients were identified as males with urothelial cancer of bladder origin, and a prior smoking history was reported by 18 of 29 patients. An ECOG performance status of 0 or 1 was recorded for the patients, and 0 to 3 prior chemotherapy regimens had been received by the patients. Blood samples were analyzed 3 weeks after the start of treatment (second dose) and 6 weeks after the start of treatment. Blood samples yielded a median of about 150,000 T cells and around 83,000 unique TCRs, with median clonality around 0.084. Somatic, immune and clinical correlates of response to PD-L1 blockade with atezolizumab in urothelial cancer were the focus of an exploratory multi-omic analysis. Pretreatment tumor samples, along with matched peripheral blood collected serially before and after atezolizumab treatment, underwent TCR sequencing. Durable clinical benefit was defined as progression-free survival longer than 6 months, and TCR features were also tested against progression-free and overall survival. In the same patients, whole exome sequencing and RNA sequencing of pretreatment tumors were performed in addition to TCR sequencing. Nine patients achieved durable clinical benefit and about 22 did not. Pretreatment blood TCR-seq was available for twenty-nine patients, at least one posttreatment blood collection was obtained for 25 or so patients, and tumor TCR-seq was available for 25 or so patients.

The CDR3 starts with the cysteine, ends with the phenylalanine, and has 13 residues. Left in the record is the CDR3 DNA by itself, 39 bases read in frame from the first base. V lost 4 bases and J lost 3 bases; the stretch between them is 9 bases long. CDR1 and CDR2 are drawn from the germline V gene: MGHRA, YSYEKL. With regard to this clone: Its antigen is unknown. Base qualities were left out, and no much larger clone turns up one base away.

Each PCR received spiked-in synthetic TCR analog templates so that absolute template abundance could be estimated from read counts. The immunoSEQ assay used bias-controlled V and J gene primers to amplify TCRbeta CDR3 regions from genomic DNA. Sequencing of rearranged TCRbeta segments was done at approximately 20X coverage. Concerning the study's data processing: Clustering was used to correct sequencing errors, and CDR3s were annotated against IMGT to assign V, D and J genes. Downstream analyses used only productive TCRbeta rearrangements and left out out-of-frame or stop-codon sequences. Clonality was computed as one minus Shannon entropy normalized by the log of the number of unique productive sequences. Clones differing between time points or between blood and tumor were identified by Fisher's exact test with Benjamini-Hochberg correction at adjusted p below 0.01. In TCRdb, the immuneACCESS table is reduced to in-frame sequences with V and J assigned. These tables do not hold every clone; where another copy was compared, an unresolved V gene accounts for under half, and the others remain unexplained. That table gives V, J and clone size, and the DNA gave D and trimming. The sample includes about 79,000 clones, with around four fifths observed a single time. 6.7% of the sample is in the top ten clones.

Results and caveats for the whole study, not just this receptor: Because the sample size was small (n of about 30) and many exploratory analyses were performed, the results are intended to be hypothesis-generating. Patients with durable benefit showed greater expansion of tumor-associated TCR clones in peripheral blood 3 weeks after starting treatment (n ≈ 20, p = 0.022). A pretreatment peripheral blood TCR clonality below the median was linked to improved progression-free and overall survival.

What the time point label conveys for this sample: pretreatment peripheral blood. The cohort included under 35 patients with locally advanced or metastatic urothelial carcinoma who were treated at Memorial Sloan Kettering on a trial protocol. Peripheral blood mononuclear cells were collected pretreatment and during treatment, at between 1 and 8 total time points per patient. The Qiagen DNeasy Blood extraction kit was used to purify genomic DNA from total PBMCs and from tumor samples. PBMCs were collected pretreatment and during treatment, and were isolated and stored as previously described. The source is a man in his forties or fifties with urothelial cancer. Sequenced material: PBMCs, taken around atezolizumab (anti-PD-L1) treatment. The chain couples TRBV4-1 to TRBJ2-5; the best D guess is TRBD1, with 5 bases matching. The DNA sequence is as follows: TGCGCCAGCAGCCGGGGCGTGGAAGAGACCCAGTACTTC. Translated, this gives CASSRGVEETQYF.